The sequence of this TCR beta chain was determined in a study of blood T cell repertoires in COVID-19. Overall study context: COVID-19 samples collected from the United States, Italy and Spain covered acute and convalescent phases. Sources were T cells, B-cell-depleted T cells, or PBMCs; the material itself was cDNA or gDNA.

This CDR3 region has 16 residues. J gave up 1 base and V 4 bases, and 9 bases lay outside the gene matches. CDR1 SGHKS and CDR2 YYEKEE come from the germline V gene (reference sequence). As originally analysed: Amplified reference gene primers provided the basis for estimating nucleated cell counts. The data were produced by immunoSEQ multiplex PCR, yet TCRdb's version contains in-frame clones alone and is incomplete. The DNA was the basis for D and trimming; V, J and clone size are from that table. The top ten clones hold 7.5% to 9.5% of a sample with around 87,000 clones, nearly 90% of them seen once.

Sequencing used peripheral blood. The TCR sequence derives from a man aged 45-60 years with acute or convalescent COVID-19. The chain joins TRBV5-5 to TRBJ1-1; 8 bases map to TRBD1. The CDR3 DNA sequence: TGTGCCAGCAGCCGACCCTCGACAGGGGCGAACACTGAAGCTTTCTTT. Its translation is CASSRPSTGANTEAFF.